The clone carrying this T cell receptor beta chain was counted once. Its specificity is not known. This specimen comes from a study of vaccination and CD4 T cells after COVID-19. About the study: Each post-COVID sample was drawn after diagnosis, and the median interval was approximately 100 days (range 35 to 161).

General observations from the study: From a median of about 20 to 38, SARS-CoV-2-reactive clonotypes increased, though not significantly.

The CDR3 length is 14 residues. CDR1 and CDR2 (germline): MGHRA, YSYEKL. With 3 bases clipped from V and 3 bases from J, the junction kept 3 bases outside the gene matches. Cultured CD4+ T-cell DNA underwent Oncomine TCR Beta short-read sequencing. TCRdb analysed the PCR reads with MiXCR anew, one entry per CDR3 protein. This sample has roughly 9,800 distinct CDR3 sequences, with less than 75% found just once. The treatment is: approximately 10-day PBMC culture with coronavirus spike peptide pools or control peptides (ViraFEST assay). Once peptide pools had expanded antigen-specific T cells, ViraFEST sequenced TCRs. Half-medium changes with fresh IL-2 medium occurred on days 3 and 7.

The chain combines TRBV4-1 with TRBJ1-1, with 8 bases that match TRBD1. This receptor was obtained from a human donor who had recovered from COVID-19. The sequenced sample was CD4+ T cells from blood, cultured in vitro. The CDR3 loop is CASSHRQGHTEAFF. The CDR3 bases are TGCGCCAGCAGCCACCGACAGGGGCACACTGAAGCTTTCTTT.